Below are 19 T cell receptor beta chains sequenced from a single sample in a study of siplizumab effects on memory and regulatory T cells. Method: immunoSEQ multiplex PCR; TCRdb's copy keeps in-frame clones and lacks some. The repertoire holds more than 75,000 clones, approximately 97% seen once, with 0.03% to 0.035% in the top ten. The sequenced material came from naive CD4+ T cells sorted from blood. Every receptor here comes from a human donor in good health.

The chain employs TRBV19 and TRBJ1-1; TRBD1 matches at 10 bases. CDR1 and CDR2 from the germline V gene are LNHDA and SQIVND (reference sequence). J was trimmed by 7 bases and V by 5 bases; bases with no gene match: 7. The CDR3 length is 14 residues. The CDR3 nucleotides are TGTGCCAGTAGTTCAGACAGGGGGCATGGTGAAGCTTTCTTT. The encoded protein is CASSSDRGHGEAFF.

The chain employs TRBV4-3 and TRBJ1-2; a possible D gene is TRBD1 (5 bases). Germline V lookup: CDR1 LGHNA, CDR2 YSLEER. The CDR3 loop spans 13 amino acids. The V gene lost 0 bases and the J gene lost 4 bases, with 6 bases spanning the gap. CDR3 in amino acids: CASSQEGVYGYTF. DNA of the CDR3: TGCGCCAGCAGCCAAGAAGGGGTCTATGGCTACACCTTC.

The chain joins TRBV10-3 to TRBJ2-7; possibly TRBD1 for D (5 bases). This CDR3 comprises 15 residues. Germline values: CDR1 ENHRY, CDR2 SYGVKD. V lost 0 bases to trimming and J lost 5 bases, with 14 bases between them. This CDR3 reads CAISESNKQVNEQYF. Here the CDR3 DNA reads TGTGCCATCAGTGAGTCGAATAAACAGGTCAACGAGCAGTACTTC.

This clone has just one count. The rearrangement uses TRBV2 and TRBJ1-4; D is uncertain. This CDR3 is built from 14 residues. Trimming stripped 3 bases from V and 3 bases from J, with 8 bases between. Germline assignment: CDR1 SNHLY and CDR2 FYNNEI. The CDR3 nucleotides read TGTGCCAGCAGTGAGGGGAAACCTAATGAAAAACTGTTTTTT. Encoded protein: CASSEGKPNEKLFF.

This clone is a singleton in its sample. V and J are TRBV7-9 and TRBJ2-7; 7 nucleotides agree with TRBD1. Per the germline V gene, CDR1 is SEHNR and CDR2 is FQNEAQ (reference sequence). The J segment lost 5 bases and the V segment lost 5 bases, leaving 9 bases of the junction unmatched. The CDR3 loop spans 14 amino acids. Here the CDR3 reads CASSPYDRANEQYF. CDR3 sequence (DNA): TGTGCCAGCAGCCCCTATGACAGGGCCAACGAGCAGTACTTC.

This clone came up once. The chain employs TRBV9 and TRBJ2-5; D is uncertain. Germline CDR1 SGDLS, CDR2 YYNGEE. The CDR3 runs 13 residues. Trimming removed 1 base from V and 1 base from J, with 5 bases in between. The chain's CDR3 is CASSVRVQETQYF. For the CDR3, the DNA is TGTGCCAGCAGCGTAAGGGTCCAAGAGACCCAGTACTTC.

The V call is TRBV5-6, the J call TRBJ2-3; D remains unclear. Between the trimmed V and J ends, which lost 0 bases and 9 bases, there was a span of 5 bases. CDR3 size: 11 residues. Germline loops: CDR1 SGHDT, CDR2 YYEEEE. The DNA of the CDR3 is TGTGCCAGCAGCTTGGACACGACGCAGTATTTT. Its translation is CASSLDTTQYF.

The CDR3 DNA sequence: TGTGCCAGCAGCTTAGCCCTGGCTGGCACCGGGGAGCTGTTTTTT. Protein: CASSLALAGTGELFF. The chain is built from TRBV7-2 and TRBJ2-2; D is unresolved. The CDR3 extends over 15 amino acids. Germline V CDR1 and CDR2: SGHTA, FQGNSA. Trimming removed 0 bases from V and 4 bases from J, with 9 bases in between.

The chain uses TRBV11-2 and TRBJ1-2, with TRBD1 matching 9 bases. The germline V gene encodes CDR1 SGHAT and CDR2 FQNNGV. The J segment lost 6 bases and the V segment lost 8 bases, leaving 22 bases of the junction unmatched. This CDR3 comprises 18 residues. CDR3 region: CASRSAFEAQGAFDGYTF. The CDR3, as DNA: TGTGCCAGCCGCTCAGCCTTCGAGGCACAGGGGGCATTCGATGGCTACACCTTC.

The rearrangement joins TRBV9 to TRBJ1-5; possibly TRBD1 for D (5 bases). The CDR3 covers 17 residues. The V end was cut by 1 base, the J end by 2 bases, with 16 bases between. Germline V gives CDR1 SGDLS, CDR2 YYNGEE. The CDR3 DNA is TGTGCCAGCAGCGTACTACGGCCGGGGGGGGGCAATCAGCCCCAGCATTTT. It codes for CASSVLRPGGGNQPQHF.

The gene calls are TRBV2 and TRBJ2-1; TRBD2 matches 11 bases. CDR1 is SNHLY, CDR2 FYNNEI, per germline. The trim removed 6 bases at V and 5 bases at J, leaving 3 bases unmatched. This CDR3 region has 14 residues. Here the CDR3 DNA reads TGTGCCAGCAGGATAGCGGGGGGGAACAATGAGCAGTTCTTC. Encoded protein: CASRIAGGNNEQFF.

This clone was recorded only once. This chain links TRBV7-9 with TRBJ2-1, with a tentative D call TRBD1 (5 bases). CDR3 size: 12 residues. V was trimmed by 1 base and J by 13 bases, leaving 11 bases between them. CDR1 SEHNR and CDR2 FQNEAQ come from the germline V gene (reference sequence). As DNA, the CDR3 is TGTGCCAGCAGCTTAGGCCAAGACAGTCAGTTCTTC. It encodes CASSLGQDSQFF. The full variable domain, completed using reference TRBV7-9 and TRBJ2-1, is DTGVSQNPRHKITKRGQNVTFRCDPISEHNRLYWYRQTLGQGPEFLTYFQNEAQLEKSRLLSDRFSAERPKGSFSTLEIQRTEQGDSAMYLCASSLGQDSQFFGPGTRLTVL.

CDR3 sequence reads: CASTPDSGLRQETQYF. The DNA for the CDR3 is TGTGCCAGCACCCCGGACTCGGGACTGAGACAAGAGACCCAGTACTTC. The genes are TRBV2 and TRBJ2-5; D possibly corresponds to TRBD2 (6 bases). The CDR3 sequence is 16 residues long. Between the trimmed V and J ends, which lost 7 bases and 2 bases, there was a span of 20 bases. The germline gives CDR1 SNHLY, CDR2 FYNNEI.

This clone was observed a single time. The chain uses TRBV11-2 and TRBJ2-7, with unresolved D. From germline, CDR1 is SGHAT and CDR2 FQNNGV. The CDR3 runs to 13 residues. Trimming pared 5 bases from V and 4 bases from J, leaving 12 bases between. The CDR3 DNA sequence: TGTGCCAGCAGCCCTAGGCCGTCTTACGAGCAGTACTTC. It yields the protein CASSPRPSYEQYF.

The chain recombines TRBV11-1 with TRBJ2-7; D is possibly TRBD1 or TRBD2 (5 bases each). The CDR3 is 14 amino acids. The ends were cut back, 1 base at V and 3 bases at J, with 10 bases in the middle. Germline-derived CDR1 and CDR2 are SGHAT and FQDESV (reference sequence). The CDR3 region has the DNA TGTGCCAGCAGCTTAGGACGGGGCTACTACGAGCAGTACTTC. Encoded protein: CASSLGRGYYEQYF.

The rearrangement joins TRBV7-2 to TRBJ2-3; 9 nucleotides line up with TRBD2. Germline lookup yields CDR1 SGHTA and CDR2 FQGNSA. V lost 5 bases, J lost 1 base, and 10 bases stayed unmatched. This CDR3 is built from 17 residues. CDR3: CASSLTQVAGGTDTQYF. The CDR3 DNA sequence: TGTGCCAGCAGCCTAACTCAAGTAGCGGGGGGCACAGATACGCAGTATTTT.

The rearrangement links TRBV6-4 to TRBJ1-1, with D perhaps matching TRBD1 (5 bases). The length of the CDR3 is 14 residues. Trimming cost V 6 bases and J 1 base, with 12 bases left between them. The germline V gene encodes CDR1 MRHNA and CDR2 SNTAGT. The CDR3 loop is CASRPMRGNTEAFF. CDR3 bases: TGTGCCAGCAGACCCATGAGGGGGAACACTGAAGCTTTCTTT.

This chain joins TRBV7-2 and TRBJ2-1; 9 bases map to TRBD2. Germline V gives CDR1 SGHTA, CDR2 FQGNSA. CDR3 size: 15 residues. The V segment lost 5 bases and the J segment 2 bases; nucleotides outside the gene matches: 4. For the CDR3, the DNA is TGTGCCAGCAGCCCTGCGGGGGGGACCTACAATGAGCAGTTCTTC. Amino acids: CASSPAGGTYNEQFF. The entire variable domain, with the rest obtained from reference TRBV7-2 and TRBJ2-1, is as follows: GAGVSQSPSNKVTEKGKDVELRCDPISGHTALYWYRQSLGQGLEFLIYFQGNSAPDKSGLPSDRFSAERTGGSVSTLTIQRTQQEDSAVYLCASSPAGGTYNEQFFGPGTRLTVL.

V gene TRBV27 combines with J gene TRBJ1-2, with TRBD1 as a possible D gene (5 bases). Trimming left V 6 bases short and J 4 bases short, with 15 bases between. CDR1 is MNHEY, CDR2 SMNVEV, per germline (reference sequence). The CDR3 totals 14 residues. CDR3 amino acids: CASRYNQGGYGYTF. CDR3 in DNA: TGTGCCAGCAGGTATAATCAGGGTGGCTATGGCTACACCTTC.